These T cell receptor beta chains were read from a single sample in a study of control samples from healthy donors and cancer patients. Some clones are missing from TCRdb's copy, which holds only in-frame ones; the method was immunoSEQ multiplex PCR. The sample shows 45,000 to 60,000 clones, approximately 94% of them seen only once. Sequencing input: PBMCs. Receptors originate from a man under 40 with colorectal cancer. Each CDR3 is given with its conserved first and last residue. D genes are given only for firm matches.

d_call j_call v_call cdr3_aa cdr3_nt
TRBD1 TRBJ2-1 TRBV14 CASSPRTGALGNEQFF TGTGCCAGCAGCCCTAGGACAGGCGCACTTGGTAATGAGCAGTTCTTC
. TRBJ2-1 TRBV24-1 CATSDPSGGSYNEQFF TGTGCCACCAGTGACCCGTCAGGGGGGTCCTACAATGAGCAGTTCTTC
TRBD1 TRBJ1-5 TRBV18 CASSLTGEHQPQHF TGTGCCAGCTCACTTACAGGGGAGCATCAGCCCCAGCATTTT
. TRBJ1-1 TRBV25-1 CASTSGPGGEAFF TGTGCCAGCACGTCAGGGCCGGGAGGTGAAGCTTTCTTT
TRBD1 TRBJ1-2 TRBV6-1 CASSDPPGTVGYTF TGTGCCAGCAGTGATCCGCCCGGGACAGTCGGCTACACCTTC
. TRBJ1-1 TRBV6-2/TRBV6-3 CASSYGEYTEAFF TGTGCCAGCAGTTACGGGGAGTACACTGAAGCTTTCTTT
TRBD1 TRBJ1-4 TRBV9 CASSSWTGESPDEKLFF TGTGCCAGCAGCTCGTGGACAGGGGAGTCTCCCGATGAAAAACTGTTTTTT
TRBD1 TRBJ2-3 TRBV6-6 CASSETGYTDTQYF TGTGCCAGCAGCGAGACAGGGTACACAGATACGCAGTATTTT
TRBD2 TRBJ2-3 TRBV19 CASSPRGGASGDTQYF TGTGCCAGTAGTCCACGCGGGGGGGCTAGTGGGGATACGCAGTATTTT
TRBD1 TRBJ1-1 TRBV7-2 CASSSGTGYEAFF TGTGCCAGCAGCTCAGGGACAGGTTATGAAGCTTTCTTT
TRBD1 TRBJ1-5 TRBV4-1 CASSHPRTGQRLDQPQHF TGCGCCAGCAGCCACCCCCGGACAGGGCAGAGGTTAGACCAGCCCCAGCATTTT